This TCR beta chain is drawn from a study of blood T cells in healthy people across ages. The CDR3 runs to 14 residues. V was clipped by 6 bases and J by 11 bases, with 19 bases between them. Germline V gives CDR1 MNHEY, CDR2 SVGAGI. In regard to this clonotype: The antigen remains unidentified.

Sample-barcoded 5' priming and a J-beta primer mix drove a second PCR of roughly 6 to 12 cycles. A single record per CDR3 protein comes from TCRdb applying MiXCR to the 5' RACE reads. The data hold around 1.7 million distinct CDR3 sequences, with about 30% observed a single time. Study-wide results and limits: Unsorted PBMCs blocked a conclusive comparison of naive and antigen-experienced cells. Strong correlation was found linking TCR beta diversity to naive T cell percentage.

The chain is built from TRBV6-5 and TRBJ1-4, with D maybe TRBD1 (5 bases). The sequence came from a woman between 25 and 40 years old in good health. The sample was blood. CDR3 in amino acids: CASRRGRPEGKLFF. DNA of the CDR3: TGTGCCAGCAGGAGGGGACGCCCGGAGGGGAAACTGTTTTTT.